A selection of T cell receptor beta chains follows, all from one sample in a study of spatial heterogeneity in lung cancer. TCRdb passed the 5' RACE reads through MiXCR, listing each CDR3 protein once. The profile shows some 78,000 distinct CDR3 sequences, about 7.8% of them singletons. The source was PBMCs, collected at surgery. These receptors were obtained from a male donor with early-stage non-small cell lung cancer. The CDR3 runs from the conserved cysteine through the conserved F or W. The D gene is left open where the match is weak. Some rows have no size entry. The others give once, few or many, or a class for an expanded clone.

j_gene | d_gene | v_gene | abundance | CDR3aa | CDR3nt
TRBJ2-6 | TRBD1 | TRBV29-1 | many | CSVLTGDSGANVLTF | TGCAGCGTTTTGACAGGGGACTCTGGGGCCAACGTCCTGACTTTC
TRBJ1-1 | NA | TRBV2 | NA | CASSRGLLNTEAFF | TGTGCCAGCTCTCGGGGGCTATTGAACACTGAAGCTTTCTTT
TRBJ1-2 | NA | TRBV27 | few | CASSPEGTILNGYTF | TGTGCCAGCAGTCCCGAAGGGACAATTTTAAATGGCTACACCTTC
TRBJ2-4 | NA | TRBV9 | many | CASSVDHRGIQYF | TGTGCCAGCAGCGTAGATCACAGAGGCATTCAGTACTTC
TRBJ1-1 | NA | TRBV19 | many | CASTSGSEAFF | TGTGCCAGCACTAGCGGGTCGGAAGCTTTCTTT
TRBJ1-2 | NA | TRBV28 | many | CASRYPGSLSDGYTF | TGTGCCAGCAGATATCCGGGTTCTCTCTCGGATGGCTACACCTTC
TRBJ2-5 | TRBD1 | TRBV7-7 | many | CASSDAGQGAKETQYF | TGTGCTAGCAGCGACGCCGGACAGGGCGCGAAGGAGACCCAGTACTTC
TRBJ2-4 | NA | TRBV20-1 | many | CSATAPKARAKNIQYF | TGCAGTGCGACAGCCCCCAAAGCGCGAGCCAAAAACATTCAGTACTTC
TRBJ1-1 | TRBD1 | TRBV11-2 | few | CASSPGGIAEAFF | TGTGCCAGCAGCCCAGGGGGGATCGCTGAAGCTTTCTTT
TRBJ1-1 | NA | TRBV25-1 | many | CASRYGMNTEAFF | TGTGCCAGCAGGTATGGGATGAACACTGAAGCTTTCTTT
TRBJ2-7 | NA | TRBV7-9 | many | CASSGMKRTRSSYEQYF | TGTGCCAGCAGCGGGATGAAACGGACAAGGAGCTCCTACGAGCAGTACTTC
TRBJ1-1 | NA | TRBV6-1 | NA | CASSVIRAPTEAFF | TGTGCCAGCAGTGTTATCCGGGCCCCCACTGAAGCTTTCTTT
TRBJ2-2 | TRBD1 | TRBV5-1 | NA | CASRPPGTGFTGELFF | TGCGCCAGCAGGCCTCCGGGGACAGGGTTCACCGGGGAGCTGTTTTTT
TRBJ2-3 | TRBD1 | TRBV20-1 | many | CSASSTGVTDTQYF | TGCAGTGCTAGTAGTACAGGGGTCACAGATACGCAGTATTTT
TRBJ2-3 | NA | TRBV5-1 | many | CASSPAGSTDTQYF | TGCGCCAGCAGCCCGGCAGGATCCACAGATACGCAGTATTTT
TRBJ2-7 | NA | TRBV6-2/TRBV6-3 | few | CASSLLGASYEQYF | TGTGCCAGCAGTCTCCTAGGGGCCTCCTACGAGCAGTACTTC
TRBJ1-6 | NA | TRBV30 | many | CAWSGINSPLHF | TGTGCCTGGAGTGGTATAAATTCACCCCTCCACTTT
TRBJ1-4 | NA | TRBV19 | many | CASSKTGSATNEKLFF | TGTGCCAGTAGTAAAACAGGGTCGGCAACTAATGAAAAACTGTTTTTT
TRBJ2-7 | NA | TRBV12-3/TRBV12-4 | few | CASSLGAGPVYEQYF | TGTGCCAGCAGTTTAGGCGCGGGGCCGGTATACGAGCAGTACTTC
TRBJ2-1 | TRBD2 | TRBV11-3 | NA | CASSFTGLAGAFHNEQFF | TGTGCCAGCAGCTTCACTGGACTAGCGGGAGCATTTCACAATGAGCAGTTCTTC
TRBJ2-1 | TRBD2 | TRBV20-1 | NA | CSARDQLARSSYNEQFF | TGCAGTGCTAGAGATCAACTAGCGAGAAGCTCCTACAATGAGCAGTTCTTC
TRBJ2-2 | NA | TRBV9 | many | CASSVGRAANTGELFF | TGTGCCAGCAGCGTAGGTAGGGCAGCGAACACCGGGGAGCTGTTTTTT
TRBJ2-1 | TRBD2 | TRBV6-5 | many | CASSPGLAGFEQFF | TGTGCCAGCAGTCCGGGACTAGCGGGATTTGAGCAGTTCTTC
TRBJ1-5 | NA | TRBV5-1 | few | CASSLRGGNQPQHF | TGCGCCAGCAGCCTCAGGGGTGGCAATCAGCCCCAGCATTTT
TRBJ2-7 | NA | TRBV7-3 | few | CASARYLSSYEQYF | TGTGCCAGCGCTCGCTACCTTAGCTCCTACGAGCAGTACTTC
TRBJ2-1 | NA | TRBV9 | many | CASSVVSETESDEQFF | TGTGCCAGCAGCGTAGTCTCAGAGACCGAATCCGATGAGCAGTTCTTC
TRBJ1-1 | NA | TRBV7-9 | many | CASSLVTGLNTEAFF | TGTGCCAGCAGCTTAGTGACCGGTTTGAACACTGAAGCTTTCTTT
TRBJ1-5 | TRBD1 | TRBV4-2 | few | CASSPLVVAGGMNQPQHF | TGTGCCAGCAGCCCCCTGGTGGTCGCAGGGGGCATGAATCAGCCCCAGCATTTT
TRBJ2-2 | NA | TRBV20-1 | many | CSARHGGEPGELFF | TGCAGTGCTCGTCATGGGGGAGAACCCGGGGAGCTGTTTTTT
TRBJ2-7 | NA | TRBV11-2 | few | CASSLSSPPAYEQYF | TGTGCCAGCAGCTTATCGTCTCCCCCAGCCTACGAGCAGTACTTC